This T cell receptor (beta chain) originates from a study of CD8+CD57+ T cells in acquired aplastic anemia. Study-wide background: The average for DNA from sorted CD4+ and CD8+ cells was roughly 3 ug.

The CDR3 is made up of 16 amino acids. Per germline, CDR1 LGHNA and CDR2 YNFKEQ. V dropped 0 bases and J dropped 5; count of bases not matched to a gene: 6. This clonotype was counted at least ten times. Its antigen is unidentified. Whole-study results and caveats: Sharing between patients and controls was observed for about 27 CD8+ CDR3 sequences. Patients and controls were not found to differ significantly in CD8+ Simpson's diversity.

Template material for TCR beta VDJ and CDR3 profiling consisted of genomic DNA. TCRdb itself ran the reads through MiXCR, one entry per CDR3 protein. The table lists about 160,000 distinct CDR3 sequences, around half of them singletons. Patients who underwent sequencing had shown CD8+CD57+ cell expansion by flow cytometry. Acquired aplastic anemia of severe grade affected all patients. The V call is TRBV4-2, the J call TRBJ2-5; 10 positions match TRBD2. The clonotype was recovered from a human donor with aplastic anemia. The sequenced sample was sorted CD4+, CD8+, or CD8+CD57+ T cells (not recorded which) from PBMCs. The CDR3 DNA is TGTGCCAGCAGCCAAGATCGTAGCGGGGGGCAGGAGACCCAGTACTTC. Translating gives CASSQDRSGGQETQYF.